This note documents a single T cell receptor (beta chain) sequence. Its target is unknown. Use of 60 Vbeta and 13 Jbeta primers characterized the PCR. Generated by immunoSEQ multiplex PCR, the TCRdb table keeps only in-frame clones and is missing some. Here the sample spans 75,000 to 80,000 clones, roughly 80% being singletons. This sample is part of a study of cytomegalovirus exposure and HLA in healthy donors. Study-wide points: Across donors, presence/absence analyses took sequencing depth to be roughly uniform. Apparent HLA restriction characterized most CMV-associated TCR beta chains in a later analysis. Relative to equally common others, HLA-associated TCR beta chains showed greater clonal expansion in a later analysis. The study designated 150 to 200 TCR beta chains cytomegalovirus-associated.

With 7 bases removed from V and 2 bases from J, the gap between germline ends came to 13 bases. Germline CDR1 and CDR2: LNHDA and SQIVND (reference sequence). The CDR3 is made up of 14 amino acids. This chain joins TRBV19 and TRBJ2-3, with D hard to call. The specimen sequenced was PBMCs. The clonotype originates from a male donor in good health and CMV-seronegative. CDR3 in DNA: TGTGCCAGTAAACAGAAGATGTCCACAGATACGCAGTATTTT. It encodes CASKQKMSTDTQYF.